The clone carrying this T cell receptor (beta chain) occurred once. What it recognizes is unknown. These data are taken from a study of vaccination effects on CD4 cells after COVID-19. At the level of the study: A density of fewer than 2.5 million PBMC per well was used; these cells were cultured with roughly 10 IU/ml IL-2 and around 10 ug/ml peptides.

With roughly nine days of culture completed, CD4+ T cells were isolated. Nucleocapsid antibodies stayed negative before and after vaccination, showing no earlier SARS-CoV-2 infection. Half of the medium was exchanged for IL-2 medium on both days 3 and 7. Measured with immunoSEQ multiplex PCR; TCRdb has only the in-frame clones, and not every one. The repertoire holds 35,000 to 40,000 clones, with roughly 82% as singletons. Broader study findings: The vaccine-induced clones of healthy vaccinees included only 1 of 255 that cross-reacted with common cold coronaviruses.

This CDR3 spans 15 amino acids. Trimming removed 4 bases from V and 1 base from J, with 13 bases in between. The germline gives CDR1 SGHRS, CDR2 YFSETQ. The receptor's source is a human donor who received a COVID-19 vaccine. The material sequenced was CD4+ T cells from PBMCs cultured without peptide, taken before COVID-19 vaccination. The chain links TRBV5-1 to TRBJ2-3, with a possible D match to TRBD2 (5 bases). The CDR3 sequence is CASSTDFTRTDTQYF. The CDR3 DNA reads TGCGCCAGCAGCACGGACTTTACCCGCACAGATACGCAGTATTTT.